One sample yielded the 20 T cell receptor beta chains listed below, sequenced in a study of shared clonotypes between healthy human individuals. The repertoire was sequenced with immunoSEQ multiplex PCR; TCRdb's copy has only in-frame clones and lacks some. The sample has 2 million to 2.5 million clones, approximately 96% seen once. Sequenced input: naive CD4+ T cells sorted from blood. Subset given: CD45RA+ positively selected. The receptors here all came from a man between 18 and 35 years old in good health.

The V gene is TRBV10-3, the J gene TRBJ2-3; TRBD2 might be the D (5 bases). Germline V gene lookup returns CDR1 ENHRY and CDR2 SYGVKD. The CDR3 has 12 residues. Between the trimmed V and J ends, which lost 3 bases and 10 bases, there was a span of 11 bases. Here the CDR3 DNA reads TGTGCCATCAGTGACGCGGCGGGTGCGCAGTATTTT. It codes for CAISDAAGAQYF.

The chain has TRBV7-2 and TRBJ1-1, with D possibly being TRBD1 (6 bases). CDR1 is SGHTA and CDR2 is FQGNSA in the germline V gene. V lost 4 bases to trimming and J lost 6 bases, with 18 bases between them. CDR3 size: 15 residues. This chain's CDR3 is CASSSRGYWSPEAFF. CDR3 coding DNA: TGTGCCAGCAGCTCCAGGGGATATTGGAGCCCTGAAGCTTTCTTT.

The chain combines TRBV6-6 with TRBJ1-2; D may be TRBD1 (5 bases). Trimming took off 2 bases at V and 3 bases at J, with 10 bases between the two ends. CDR1 and CDR2 (germline): MNHNY, SVGAGI (reference sequence). This CDR3 has 14 amino acids. The chain's CDR3 is CASSYKGTDYGYTF. As DNA, the CDR3 is TGTGCCAGCAGTTACAAGGGGACGGACTATGGCTACACCTTC.

In its sample, this clone was seen once. The chain carries TRBV19 and TRBJ1-4, with a possible D match to TRBD1 (6 bases). The V gene's germline CDR1 is LNHDA and CDR2 SQIVND (reference sequence). V lost 6 bases to trimming and J lost 0 bases, with 11 bases between them. The CDR3 sequence is 15 residues long. The DNA for the CDR3 is TGTGCCAGTAGCCAGGACAGATCAACTAATGAAAAACTGTTTTTT. Its translation is CASSQDRSTNEKLFF.

V usage is TRBV2 and J usage is TRBJ2-7; TRBD2 matches 8 bases. Trimming removed 5 bases from V and 0 bases from J; junction bases left unmatched: 6. The V gene's germline CDR1 is SNHLY and CDR2 FYNNEI. This CDR3 spans 15 amino acids. DNA of the CDR3: TGTGCCAGCAGTCCTAGCGGGCTGAGCTCCTACGAGCAGTACTTC. Translated: CASSPSGLSSYEQYF. Based on the CDR3 plus reference TRBV2 and TRBJ2-7, the full variable domain is EPEVTQTPSHQVTQMGQEVILRCVPISNHLYFYWYRQILGQKVEFLVSFYNNEISEKSEIFDDQFSVERPDGSNFTLKIRSTKLEDSAMYFCASSPSGLSSYEQYFGPGTRLTVT.

The chain links TRBV29-1 to TRBJ2-7, with 9 positions matching TRBD2. The V gene end was trimmed by 4 bases and the J gene end by 0 bases; junction bases not matched to a gene: 4. CDR1 is SQVTM, CDR2 ANQGSEA, per germline. The CDR3 is 14 amino acids. The CDR3, as DNA: TGCAGCGTTGTGGGCGGGAGGGCCTCCTACGAGCAGTACTTC. Its translation is CSVVGGRASYEQYF.

The gene calls are TRBV25-1 and TRBJ2-1; 7 bases are a match to TRBD2. Germline assignment: CDR1 MGHDK and CDR2 SYGVNS. The CDR3 extends over 16 amino acids. With 4 bases clipped from V and 1 base from J, the junction kept 7 bases outside the gene matches. The CDR3 protein is CASSGSGGASYNEQFF. CDR3 DNA sequence: TGTGCCAGCAGTGGTTCGGGAGGAGCGTCCTACAATGAGCAGTTCTTC.

The gene calls are TRBV9 and TRBJ1-6, with D perhaps matching TRBD1 (6 bases). This CDR3 contains 17 residues. Germline CDR1 is SGDLS and CDR2 is YYNGEE. Trimming shortened V by 3 bases and J by 0 bases, and 13 bases separated the two germline ends. The CDR3 nucleotides are TGTGCCAGCAGCGAGCGACAGGAAAACTCCTATAATTCACCCCTCCACTTT. It codes for CASSERQENSYNSPLHF.

This clone was detected only a few times. V is TRBV27 and J is TRBJ1-2; D uncertain. The CDR3 runs 13 residues. Germline loops: CDR1 MNHEY, CDR2 SMNVEV (reference sequence). Trimming removed 2 bases from V and 0 bases from J, with 4 bases in between. The CDR3 coding sequence is TGTGCCAGCAGTTTAGTCCCTAACTATGGCTACACCTTC. It specifies CASSLVPNYGYTF.

This clone was picked up a small number of times. This CDR3 is also generated by other DNA sequences in the sample. CDR3 bases: TGTGCCTGGAGTGTAAAGGGCTACGAGCAGTACTTC. The encoded protein is CAWSVKGYEQYF. This chain links TRBV30 with TRBJ2-7; D gene ambiguous. The germline V gene encodes CDR1 GTSNPN and CDR2 SVGIG (reference sequence). This CDR3 region has 12 residues. V was cut by 0 bases and J by 3 bases, with 6 bases left in between. Variable domain in full (rest from reference TRBV30 and TRBJ2-7): SQTIHQWPATLVQPVGSPLSLECTVEGTSNPNLYWYRQAAGRGLQLLFYSVGIGQISSEVPQNLSASRPQDRQFILSSKKLLLSDSGFYLCAWSVKGYEQYFGPGTRLTVT.

The CDR3 nucleotides read TGTGCCATCTCTAGCAGGCTAGCGGCCGGGGAGCTGTTTTTT. This codes for CAISSRLAAGELFF. The V call is TRBV10-3, the J call TRBJ2-2; 7 positions match TRBD2. The CDR3 is made up of 14 amino acids. With 8 bases clipped from V and 6 bases from J, the junction kept 9 bases outside the gene matches. Germline V gives CDR1 ENHRY, CDR2 SYGVKD.

The chain couples TRBV4-2 to TRBJ2-7; 9 nucleotides agree with TRBD1. Losses at the gene ends were 4 bases for V and 0 bases for J; bases not matched to a gene: 4. This CDR3 contains 15 residues. Germline CDR1 reads LGHNA; CDR2 reads YNFKEQ. CDR3 sequence reads: CASSPGTGTSYEQYF. DNA for the CDR3: TGTGCCAGCAGCCCAGGGACAGGGACCTCCTACGAGCAGTACTTC.

This clone appeared a single time. The rearrangement uses TRBV21-1 and TRBJ2-7; TRBD2 is taken as the D call from the table, unchecked against the DNA. TRBV21-1 constitutes a pseudogene. This CDR3 has 18 residues. The CDR3 here is CASTSLQGLAGGPNEQYF. In DNA, the CDR3 is TGTGCCAGCACCAGCCTCCAAGGATTAGCGGGAGGGCCCAACGAGCAGTACTTC.

The gene calls are TRBV27 and TRBJ1-6, with 8 bases aligning to TRBD1. The CDR3 totals 13 residues. Germline-derived CDR1 and CDR2 are MNHEY and SMNVEV (reference sequence). V dropped 4 bases and J dropped 9; count of bases not matched to a gene: 2. Written as DNA, the CDR3 is TGTGCCAGCAGTTCGGACAGGGCTTCACCCCTCCACTTT. It translates to CASSSDRASPLHF.

The rearrangement links TRBV6-5 to TRBJ2-7; no clear D gene. There are 15 residues in the CDR3. Between the trimmed V and J ends, which lost 2 bases and 3 bases, there was a span of 14 bases. Germline V gives CDR1 MNHEY, CDR2 SVGAGI. The DNA for the CDR3 is TGTGCCAGCAGTTACGAGTCGGGCCGCGGCTACGAGCAGTACTTC. This codes for CASSYESGRGYEQYF.

This sequence joins TRBV6-6 and TRBJ2-5, with D unresolved. V lost 6 bases, J lost 2 bases, and 10 bases lay in between. Germline lookup yields CDR1 MNHNY and CDR2 SVGAGI (reference sequence). This CDR3 contains 13 residues. The CDR3 here is CASSLTVQETQYF. CDR3 coding DNA: TGTGCCAGCAGCCTGACTGTACAAGAGACCCAGTACTTC.

The chain has TRBV2 and TRBJ2-5; D is perhaps TRBD1 or TRBD2 (6 bases each). CDR3 size: 14 residues. Germline values: CDR1 SNHLY, CDR2 FYNNEI. V lost 8 bases and J 5 bases, leaving 18 bases between the germline ends. CDR3 sequence: CASSEGGIGETQYF. The CDR3 bases are TGTGCCAGCTCAGAGGGGGGTATTGGGGAGACCCAGTACTTC.

J is TRBJ2-7 and V is TRBV7-2; D remains ambiguous. Germline V gene data show CDR1 as SGHTA and CDR2 as FQGNSA. CDR3 length: 13 amino acids. Trimming pared 4 bases from V and 3 bases from J, leaving 10 bases between. DNA of the CDR3: TGTGCCAGCAGCTCCGCGGCAGGCTACGAGCAGTACTTC. Translation gives CASSSAAGYEQYF. Variable domain in full (rest from reference TRBV7-2 and TRBJ2-7): GAGVSQSPSNKVTEKGKDVELRCDPISGHTALYWYRQSLGQGLEFLIYFQGNSAPDKSGLPSDRFSAERTGGSVSTLTIQRTQQEDSAVYLCASSSAAGYEQYFGPGTRLTVT.

V gene TRBV10-1 combines with J gene TRBJ1-2; the D is unclear. V was shortened by 2 bases and J by 4 bases, with 5 bases between the two germline ends. Germline assignment: CDR1 WNHNN and CDR2 SYGVQD (reference sequence). CDR3 size: 12 residues. CDR3 region: CASSENFYGYTF. CDR3 in DNA: TGCGCCAGCAGTGAGAATTTCTATGGCTACACCTTC.

The V and J genes are TRBV6-6 and TRBJ2-3, with no clear D. Germline assignment: CDR1 MNHNY and CDR2 SVGAGI (reference sequence). V was pared by 0 bases and J by 2 bases, with 9 bases between. The CDR3 sequence is 15 residues long. The chain's CDR3 is CASSYSGHLTDTQYF. The CDR3 DNA follows: TGTGCCAGCAGTTACTCTGGGCACCTCACAGATACGCAGTATTTT.